The 23 T cell receptor beta chains in this list originate from one sample, sequenced in a study of blood T cells in healthy people across ages. With a J-beta primer mix and a sample-barcoded 5' primer, a second PCR ran about 7 to 11 cycles. MiXCR was run by TCRdb on the 5' RACE reads, yielding one entry per CDR3 protein. The table shows 1.5 million to 2 million distinct CDR3 sequences, with approximately 32% occurring only once. The specimen sequenced was blood. The receptors stem from a woman aged 30 to 39 in good health.

This clonotype was detected only a few times. V and J are TRBV27 and TRBJ2-3, with D unresolved. The CDR3 is 14 residues long. The germline CDR1 and CDR2 sequences are MNHEY and SMNVEV (reference sequence). V was shortened by 4 bases and J by 4 bases, with 12 bases between the two germline ends. The CDR3 nucleotides are TGTGCCAGCAGTTCCCCCGCTTCCCCAGATACGCAGTATTTT. It codes for CASSSPASPDTQYF.

The count of this clonotype is one. A much larger clonotype is one base distant, so this may be a read error. The V gene is TRBV7-2, the J gene TRBJ2-5, with TRBD2 identical over 9 bases. The better agreement between TRBJ2-7 and the DNA end casts doubt on the J call. Germline V gene data show CDR1 as SGHTA and CDR2 as FQGNSA. The CDR3 is 15 residues long. CDR3 residues: CTSSPVGTSYYEQYF. In DNA, the CDR3 is TGTACCAGCAGCCCAGTAGGGACTAGCTATTACGAGCAGTACTTC.

This rearrangement joins TRBV9 to TRBJ1-2; a possible D gene is TRBD1 (5 bases). Germline V gene lookup returns CDR1 SGDLS and CDR2 YYNGEE. V was trimmed by 4 bases and J by 0 bases, leaving 13 bases between them. The CDR3 has 15 residues. The DNA of the CDR3 is TGTGCCAGCAGCCCCCGGACAACTACTAACTATGGCTACACCTTC. Translated, it gives CASSPRTTTNYGYTF.

This chain connects TRBV5-6 to TRBJ2-7; D remains unclear. Trimming left V 4 bases short and J 0 bases short, with 23 bases between. In germline, CDR1 is SGHDT, CDR2 YYEEEE. The CDR3 sequence is 18 residues long. In nucleotides, the CDR3 is TGTGCCAGCAGCGTTACCCATTCAAGGCAGGTAAGCTCCTACGAGCAGTACTTC. Amino acids: CASSVTHSRQVSSYEQYF.

The V and J genes are TRBV19 and TRBJ2-1; D may be TRBD2 (7 bases). This CDR3 is 16 amino acids long. Germline V gene sequence: CDR1 LNHDA, CDR2 SQIVND (reference sequence). The DNA of the CDR3 is TGTACTAGTAGTATTAATCCGGGGGGCGAGGTGGATGAGCAGTTCTTC. This translates into CTSSINPGGEVDEQFF.

The chain couples TRBV5-1 to TRBJ2-1; no reliable D call. With 5 bases removed from V and 7 bases from J, the gap between germline ends came to 19 bases. This CDR3 contains 15 residues. In germline, CDR1 is SGHRS, CDR2 YFSETQ. CDR3 bases: TGCGCCAGCAGGAGGCAGGCGGCCCTTCCTAATGAGCAGTTCTTC. This codes for CASRRQAALPNEQFF.

On this clonotype: The junction shows a germline mismatch at one end, possibly a read error. The J gene is TRBJ2-5, the V gene TRBV3-1; 10 bases are shared with TRBD2. The J call may be incorrect, as the DNA end agrees better with TRBJ2-7. This CDR3 is built from 16 residues. Germline assignment: CDR1 LGHDT and CDR2 YNNKEL (reference sequence). The CDR3 spells CACSQAPSSGSVEQYF. The CDR3 bases are TGTGCCTGCAGCCAAGCCCCATCTAGCGGGAGTGTCGAGCAGTACTTC.

On this clonotype itself: A junction boundary mismatches the germline segment, possibly from a read error. V and J are TRBV28 and TRBJ1-2; TRBD1 agrees at 8 bases. Germline CDR1 MDHEN, CDR2 SYDVKM. The CDR3 contains 13 residues. CDR3 DNA: TGTGTCAGCAGTTCACGGACAGGGTTCGGCTACACCTTC. It is translated as CVSSSRTGFGYTF.

The rearrangement joins TRBV7-9 to TRBJ2-7, with 9 bases fitting TRBD1. V trimming: 5 bases; J trimming: 5 bases; junction bases outside the gene matches: 10. Per germline, CDR1 SEHNR and CDR2 FQNEAQ (reference sequence). CDR3 length: 15 amino acids. The CDR3 sequence is CASSPPGTGRDEQYV. The CDR3 bases are TGTGCCAGCAGCCCCCCCGGGACAGGGCGAGACGAGCAGTACGTC.

The chain joins TRBV20-1 to TRBJ2-3; perhaps TRBD2 as D (6 bases). The CDR3 loop spans 16 amino acids. Trimming took off 1 base at V and 2 bases at J, with 16 bases between the two ends. Germline V gene sequence: CDR1 DFQATT, CDR2 SNEGSKA (reference sequence). The CDR3 sequence is CSARVGTAGLTDTQYF. CDR3 nucleotide sequence: TGCAGTGCTAGAGTTGGTACGGCGGGGCTCACAGATACGCAGTATTTT.

The chain recombines TRBV14 with TRBJ2-1; no clear D. Per germline, CDR1 SGHDN and CDR2 FVKESK. With 1 base removed from V and 8 bases from J, the gap between germline ends came to 6 bases. CDR3 length: 12 amino acids. The CDR3 loop reads CASSQVVHEQFF. The CDR3 DNA follows: TGTGCCAGCAGCCAAGTGGTACATGAGCAGTTCTTC.

This clonotype was found a few times. The chain employs TRBV18 and TRBJ2-5; D is unresolved. V gave up 2 bases and J gave up 2 bases, with 12 bases separating them. Germline V gene sequence: CDR1 KGHSH, CDR2 LQKENI. The CDR3 has 15 residues. The CDR3 protein is CASSPLFREQETQYF. In DNA, the CDR3 is TGTGCCAGCTCACCATTGTTCCGAGAGCAAGAGACCCAGTACTTC. Supplemented by reference TRBV18 and TRBJ2-5, the full variable domain reads NAGVMQNPRHLVRRRGQEARLRCSPMKGHSHVYWYRQLPEEGLKFMVYLQKENIIDESGMPKERFSAEFPKEGPSILRIQQVVRGDSAAYFCASSPLFREQETQYFGPGTRLLVL.

The chain is built from TRBV13 and TRBJ2-5; no firm D call. Germline-derived CDR1 and CDR2 are PRHDT and FYEKMQ (reference sequence). Between the trimmed V and J ends, which lost 3 bases and 5 bases, there was a span of 16 bases. The CDR3 loop spans 15 amino acids. CDR3 sequence reads: CASSFMVPTGETQYF. The CDR3 DNA follows: TGTGCCAGCAGCTTTATGGTCCCAACGGGCGAGACCCAGTACTTC. The whole variable domain, filled in from reference TRBV13 and TRBJ2-5, reads AAGVIQSPRHLIKEKRETATLKCYPIPRHDTVYWYQQGPGQDPQFLISFYEKMQSDKGSIPDRFSAQQFSDYHSELNMSSLELGDSALYFCASSFMVPTGETQYFGPGTRLLVL.

There are a few counts of this clonotype. The genes are TRBV5-1 and TRBJ2-1, with 9 bases matching TRBD2. The trim removed 5 bases at V and 6 bases at J, leaving 12 bases unmatched. The germline CDR1 and CDR2 sequences are SGHRS and YFSETQ. The CDR3 loop spans 16 amino acids. The CDR3 loop reads CASSRQGREGTNEQFF. The CDR3, as DNA: TGCGCCAGCAGTAGGCAAGGGCGGGAGGGCACCAATGAGCAGTTCTTC. The full variable domain, completed using reference TRBV5-1 and TRBJ2-1, is KAGVTQTPRYLIKTRGQQVTLSCSPISGHRSVSWYQQTPGQGLQFLFEYFSETQRNKGNFPGRFSGRQFSNSRSEMNVSTLELGDSALYLCASSRQGREGTNEQFFGPGTRLTVL.

The chain couples TRBV6-1 to TRBJ2-5; 8 bases match TRBD1. The CDR3 length is 14 residues. Germline V gene sequence: CDR1 MNHNS, CDR2 SASEGT. The V gene end was trimmed by 6 bases and the J gene end by 4 bases; junction bases not matched to a gene: 7. The CDR3 here is CASSDRGLGETQYF. CDR3 DNA: TGTGCCAGCAGCGACAGGGGTTTGGGAGAGACCCAGTACTTC.

This clonotype was counted only a few times. The V gene is TRBV27, the J gene TRBJ2-5; D is perhaps TRBD2 (5 bases). The germline CDR1 and CDR2 sequences are MNHEY and SMNVEV (reference sequence). There are 15 residues in the CDR3. Trimming left V 1 base short and J 1 base short, with 10 bases between. The CDR3 reads CASSLWAGVQETQYF. The CDR3 coding sequence is TGTGCCAGCAGTTTATGGGCCGGGGTCCAAGAGACCCAGTACTTC.

The chain recombines TRBV7-3 with TRBJ2-5, with 12 bases aligning to TRBD1. The better agreement between TRBJ2-7 and the DNA end casts doubt on the J call. CDR1 and CDR2 (germline): SGHTA, FQGTGA. The CDR3 runs to 16 residues. CDR3 sequence reads: CASNQNRDRGRHEQYF. The CDR3 DNA is TGTGCCAGCAACCAAAACCGGGACAGGGGGCGGCACGAGCAGTACTTC.

This chain connects TRBV6-1 to TRBJ2-1; D could derive from TRBD1 or TRBD2 (5 bases each). This CDR3 spans 14 amino acids. V dropped 8 bases and J dropped 2 bases, with 13 bases sitting between them. Per germline, CDR1 MNHNS and CDR2 SASEGT. CDR3 DNA sequence: TGTGCCAGCGGCGACGAGGGGACCTACAATGAGCAGTTCTTC. Protein product: CASGDEGTYNEQFF.

A note on this clonotype: One base away lies a much larger clone, so this may be a sequencing read error. The chain joins TRBV12-3 or TRBV12-4 to TRBJ2-1; D unresolved. CDR3 length equals 14 residues. CDR3 sequence (DNA): TGTGCCAGCGGTTTGGGTTGGCAGTACAATGAGCAGTTCTTC. Its protein product is CASGLGWQYNEQFF.

This sequence joins TRBV9 and TRBJ1-1, with D hard to call. The V end was cut by 0 bases, the J end by 4 bases, with 10 bases between. Germline CDR1 reads SGDLS; CDR2 reads YYNGEE. The CDR3 contains 14 residues. CDR3 DNA sequence: TGTGCCAGCAGCGTAGGCTCAGGACCCACTGAAGCTTTCTTT. It codes for CASSVGSGPTEAFF.

Points on this clonotype: Relative to the germline gene, one junction end is altered; a read error may explain this. CDR3 sequence reads: CTSSSYSDPSYNEQFF. Here the CDR3 DNA reads TGTACCAGCAGTTCATATAGCGACCCCTCCTACAATGAGCAGTTCTTC. The rearrangement joins TRBV27 to TRBJ2-1, with D tentatively TRBD2 (5 bases). Germline CDR1 reads MNHEY; CDR2 reads SMNVEV (reference sequence). CDR3 length: 16 amino acids.

The rearrangement links TRBV28 to TRBJ2-1; maybe TRBD2 (6 bases). The CDR3 covers 15 residues. Trimming left V 7 bases short and J 7 bases short, with 20 bases between. Germline values: CDR1 MDHEN, CDR2 SYDVKM. The CDR3 sequence is CASIQTGLSGNEQFF. For the CDR3, the DNA is TGTGCCAGCATTCAAACGGGACTCTCCGGTAATGAGCAGTTCTTC.

This clonotype was seen more than once but under ten times. This rearrangement joins TRBV9 to TRBJ2-5, with D uncertain. The V end lost 4 bases, the J end lost 4 bases, and 11 bases lay between the germline ends. Germline V gene data show CDR1 as SGDLS and CDR2 as YYNGEE. CDR3 length: 13 residues. The CDR3 DNA reads as TGTGCCAGCAGCCCAGGTTATGGAGAGACCCAGTACTTC. This codes for CASSPGYGETQYF. The whole variable domain, filled in from reference TRBV9 and TRBJ2-5, reads DSGVTQTPKHLITATGQRVTLRCSPRSGDLSVYWYQQSLDQGLQFLIQYYNGEERAKGNILERFSAQQFPDLHSELNLSSLELGDSALYFCASSPGYGETQYFGPGTRLLVL.